The 8 T cell receptor beta chains below were found in one sample sequenced in a study of T cells in tuberculosis. Produced via immunoSEQ multiplex PCR; TCRdb's table is partial and in-frame only. The table lists roughly 41,000 clones, roughly 93% of them singletons. Sequencing input: PBMCs. The source of these receptors is a donor between 5 and 29 years old with latent tuberculosis or without tuberculosis infection. Some clones in this sample may be carry-over from other donors' samples.

The chain is built from TRBV7-8 and TRBJ1-1; unclear D gene. This CDR3 spans 15 amino acids. Germline values: CDR1 SGHVS, CDR2 FQNEAQ. V dropped 0 bases and J dropped 0 bases, with 8 bases sitting between them. CDR3 nucleotide sequence: TGTGCCAGCAGCTTAGCGAACAGTATGAACACTGAAGCTTTCTTT. It codes for CASSLANSMNTEAFF.

The chain employs TRBV11-2 and TRBJ2-1; tentative D call: TRBD1 (6 bases). Germline assignment: CDR1 SGHAT and CDR2 FQNNGV. The CDR3 has 13 residues. V lost 2 bases, J lost 4 bases, and 6 bases lay in between. DNA of the CDR3: TGTGCCAGCAGCTTAACAGGGTACAATGAGCAGTTCTTC. It translates to CASSLTGYNEQFF.

V usage is TRBV19 and J usage is TRBJ2-3; TRBD1 aligns across 9 bases. With V trimmed by 5 bases and J by 0 bases, 6 bases remained unmatched. There are 16 residues in the CDR3. In germline, CDR1 is LNHDA, CDR2 SQIVND (reference sequence). CDR3 region: CASSWDRVDSTDTQYF. In DNA form, the CDR3 reads TGTGCCAGTAGTTGGGACAGGGTAGATAGCACAGATACGCAGTATTTT.

V and J are TRBV5-6 and TRBJ1-2, with TRBD1 matching over 10 bases. The CDR3 runs to 16 residues. With V trimmed by 4 bases and J by 8 bases, 14 bases remained unmatched. Germline values: CDR1 SGHDT, CDR2 YYEEEE. The CDR3 protein is CASSHWTGGTRLGYTF. The CDR3 DNA reads as TGTGCCAGCAGCCACTGGACAGGGGGTACGCGGTTAGGCTACACCTTC.

The chain employs TRBV5-6 and TRBJ1-1, with 9 bases identical to TRBD1. V lost 4 bases to trimming and J lost 11 bases; unmatched junction nucleotides: 3. The CDR3 is 11 residues long. CDR1 and CDR2 (germline): SGHDT, YYEEEE. The CDR3 loop is CASSRDRVAFF. The CDR3 bases are TGTGCCAGCAGCCGGGACAGGGTGGCTTTCTTT.

The chain joins TRBV4-3 to TRBJ2-2, with D uncertain. V gave up 0 bases and J gave up 0 bases, with 11 bases separating them. The CDR3 spans 17 residues. Germline V lookup: CDR1 LGHNA, CDR2 YSLEER. CDR3 bases: TGCGCCAGCAGCCAAGATTCGGAGAGCCCGAACACCGGGGAGCTGTTTTTT. It yields the protein CASSQDSESPNTGELFF.

This clone was counted a single time. The chain carries TRBV6-5 and TRBJ2-6; 7 bases match TRBD1. The CDR3 is made up of 15 amino acids. Germline lookup yields CDR1 MNHEY and CDR2 SVGAGI. The junction had 6 bases not matched to a gene; V was cut back by 8 bases and J by 2 bases. The CDR3, as DNA: TGTGCCAGCGGTAAAGGGGGCGCTGGGGCCAACGTCCTGACTTTC. Its translation is CASGKGGAGANVLTF.

This rearrangement joins TRBV27 to TRBJ2-7; D is undetermined. Trimming took 6 bases from V and 4 from J, leaving 7 bases between them. Germline-derived CDR1 and CDR2 are MNHEY and SMNVEV (reference sequence). The CDR3 totals 11 residues. The CDR3 loop is CASRKQYEQYF. The CDR3 nucleotides read TGTGCCAGCAGAAAACAATACGAGCAGTACTTC.